The present TCR beta chain was sequenced within a study of T cell responses to AZD1222 COVID-19 vaccine. Study-wide results and limits: In a largely white British group with more females than males, clonal diversity was possibly underestimated. Regions 160-218 and 743-854 dominated among vaccine-associated CD4 TCRs spanning spike.

In regard to this clone: What it binds is not known.

This CDR3 region has 13 residues. The ends were cut back, 3 bases at V and 1 base at J, with 6 bases in the middle. The germline CDR1 and CDR2 sequences are SGHAT and FQNNGV. Produced via immunoSEQ multiplex PCR; TCRdb's table is partial and in-frame only. The repertoire holds about 140,000 clones, 85% to 95% seen once, with 3.6% in the top ten. The sequencing used peripheral blood, collected 28 days after the second AZD1222 dose. This clonotype originated in an adult who received the AZD1222 COVID-19 vaccine. The J gene is TRBJ1-1, the V gene TRBV11-2; tentative D call: TRBD1 (5 bases). CDR3 sequence (DNA): TGTGCCAGCAGCTTCGACAGGAACACTGAAGCTTTCTTT. It is translated as CASSFDRNTEAFF. The full variable domain, its missing parts supplied by reference TRBV11-2 and TRBJ1-1, is EAGVAQSPRYKIIEKRQSVAFWCNPISGHATLYWYQQILGQGPKLLIQFQNNGVVDDSQLPKDRFSAERLKGVDSTLKIQPAKLEDSAVYLCASSFDRNTEAFFGQGTRLTVV.